This TCR beta chain derives from a study of blood T cell repertoires in COVID-19 (dated by TCRdb to about 2020). Regarding the complete study: Collaborator samples came from the United States, Italy and Spain and covered acute and convalescent phases of COVID-19. The material from the prospective study consisted of cDNA or gDNA derived from T cells, B-cell-depleted T cells, or PBMCs. Deeply sampled blood TCRbeta repertoires from subjects exposed to, actively infected with, or recovered from COVID-19 were included in the dataset. The repertoires were made available in a free public database intended to serve as a resource for research on the immune response to SARS-CoV-2. Samples were obtained from the ongoing ImmuneRACE study (first 160 participants) and from 950 to 1,500 subjects provided by 6 global collaborators. A de-identified subject ID, COVID-19 status, age in years and sex were almost always included in the sample metadata. Where available, HLA class I and class II types were taken from metadata supplied by the sample provider and were not determined by assay-based typing. What the research found in general, with its limitations: The quantity of clinical and demographic metadata differed by source and by participant and was supplied without curation.

Concerning this clone: It has no known antigen specificity. Base qualities are not at hand, and no much larger clone is one base apart.

TCRbeta CDR3 regions were amplified from genomic DNA using the immunoSEQ Assay, a bias-controlled multiplex PCR. The paper's processing steps were these. The number of nucleated cells in each sample was estimated from the amplification of reference gene primers within the assay. To quantify the absolute abundance of each unique TCRbeta CDR3 rearrangement, sequence reads were collapsed and filtered. For each sample, productive Simpson clonality was calculated by taking the square root of Simpson's diversity index across productive rearrangements. The table was pulled from immuneACCESS by TCRdb, which kept in-frame rearrangements only. Such tables lose some clones; where checked, under half of the loss comes from unresolved V genes, and the rest has no known cause. V and J calls plus clone size are reproduced from that table; the DNA served to infer D and trimming. Present in this sample are a few hundred thousand clones, approximately 88% of which were seen just once. Of the sample, 2.5% falls within the top ten clones.

Germline trimming: 6 bases from V, 3 bases from J; junction bases outside gene matches: 4. For CDR1 and CDR2, the germline V gene lists SGHRS and YFSETQ. The CDR3 spans 15 residues, from the cysteine through the phenylalanine. Kept here is only the CDR3 DNA, which spans 45 bases and is read in frame from base 1. In the prospective study, participants were roughly 18 to 100 years old, resided in fewer than 25 geographic areas of the United States, and were enrolled through a virtual design. Cohort assignment in the prospective study relied on participant-reported clinical history from a screening survey and a study questionnaire. Mobile phlebotomists in the prospective study collected whole blood, serum and a nasopharyngeal or oropharyngeal swab from every participant. Additional blood draws and questionnaires over an approximately 2-month period could optionally be provided by prospective study participants. Blood samples from the prospective study were shipped frozen or at room temperature prior to DNA extraction.

This sequence originates from a woman aged 40 to 50 with acute COVID-19. The rearranged segments are TRBV5-1 and TRBJ2-1, with TRBD2 matching 12 junction bases. Material for sequencing was PBMCs or T cells enriched from blood (not recorded which). In nucleotide form, the sequence is TGCGCCAGCACCCGGACTAGCGGGAACTACAATGAGCAGTTCTTC. Translated, this gives CASTRTSGNYNEQFF. Extended through the reference TRBV5-1 and TRBJ2-1 proteins, this CDR3 yields the full variable domain: KAGVTQTPRYLIKTRGQQVTLSCSPISGHRSVSWYQQTPGQGLQFLFEYFSETQRNKGNFPGRFSGRQFSNSRSEMNVSTLELGDSALYLCASTRTSGNYNEQFFGPGTRLTVL.